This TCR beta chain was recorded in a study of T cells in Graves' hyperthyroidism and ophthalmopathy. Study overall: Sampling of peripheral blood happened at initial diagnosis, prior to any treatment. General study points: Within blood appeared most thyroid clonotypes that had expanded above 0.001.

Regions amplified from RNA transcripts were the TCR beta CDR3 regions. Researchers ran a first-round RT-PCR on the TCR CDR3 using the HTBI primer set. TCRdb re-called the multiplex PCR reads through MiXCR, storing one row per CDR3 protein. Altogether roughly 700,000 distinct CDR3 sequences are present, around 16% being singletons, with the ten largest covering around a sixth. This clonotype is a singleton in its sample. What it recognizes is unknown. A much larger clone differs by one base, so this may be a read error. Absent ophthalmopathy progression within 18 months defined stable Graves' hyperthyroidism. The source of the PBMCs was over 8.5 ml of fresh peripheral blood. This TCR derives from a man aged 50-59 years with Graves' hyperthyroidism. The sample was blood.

CDR3 sequence: CAILSHGGRVGTF. CDR3 nucleotides: TGTGCCATCCTTTCGCACGGGGGTAGAGTGGGCACCTTC. This chain uses TRBV28 with TRBJ1-2; D might be TRBD1 (5 bases). Germline V lookup: CDR1 MDHEN, CDR2 SYDVKM. CDR3 length: 13 residues. Deletions cut 10 bases from V and 13 bases from J, with 25 bases between.